This T cell receptor beta chain was sequenced during a study of a mutant IDH1 vaccine in newly diagnosed glioma. Study in general: Vaccine administration was initiated 4-6 weeks following radiotherapy alone, or with temozolomide cycles. Treated patients showed a male proportion of around 60%, a female proportion of roughly 38%, and a mean age of about 41 years. Study-wide results and caveats: Vaccine-induced immune responses were detected in about 93% of patients. Seemingly, top peripheral T cell clonotype changes bore no relation to pseudoprogression.

The repertoire was sequenced with immunoSEQ multiplex PCR; TCRdb's copy has only in-frame clones and lacks some. The table includes over 50,000 clones, approximately 80% detected once. Comments on this clone: Its antigen is not identified.

CDR1 is SGHTS, CDR2 YDEGEE, per germline. Between the trimmed V and J ends, which lost 0 bases and 0 bases, there was a span of 9 bases. The CDR3 is made up of 15 amino acids. Time point denoted: week 47, end of study. Topical imiquimod accompanied each vaccine dose, which consisted of 300 ug of mutant IDH1 20-mer peptide. The TCR originated in a woman aged 40 to 49 with glioma. Some clones in this sample may be carry-over from other donors' samples. The chain recombines TRBV5-8 with TRBJ2-5; no clear D. The input for sequencing was PBMCs, taken from a glioma patient whose treatment included an IDH1 peptide vaccine. CDR3 region: CASSLADADQETQYF. As DNA, the CDR3 is TGTGCCAGCAGCTTGGCCGACGCAGACCAAGAGACCCAGTACTTC.